This T cell receptor (beta chain) originates from a study of blood T cells in healthy people across ages. About the research overall: Roughly one uniquely barcoded beta molecule per two T cells was captured.

PBMCs, at least 7 million per sample, were isolated. Total RNA extraction produced at least 5.5 micrograms (per sample) for the study. With a J-beta primer mix and a sample-barcoded 5' primer, a second PCR ran about 7 to 12 cycles. TCRdb passed the 5' RACE reads through MiXCR, listing each CDR3 protein once. In the table there are about 640,000 distinct CDR3 sequences, about 53% of which are singletons. The ends were cut back, 4 bases at V and 1 base at J, with 17 bases in the middle. In germline, CDR1 is SGDLS, CDR2 YYNGEE. The length of the CDR3 is 16 residues. Sequencing input: blood. The rearrangement joins TRBV9 to TRBJ1-2; D possibly corresponds to TRBD1 (5 bases). This TCR was recovered from a man in his 60s in good health. CDR3 bases: TGTGCCAGCAGCTCGGGACTTAGGCATAATAACTATGGCTACACCTTC. Translating gives CASSSGLRHNNYGYTF.